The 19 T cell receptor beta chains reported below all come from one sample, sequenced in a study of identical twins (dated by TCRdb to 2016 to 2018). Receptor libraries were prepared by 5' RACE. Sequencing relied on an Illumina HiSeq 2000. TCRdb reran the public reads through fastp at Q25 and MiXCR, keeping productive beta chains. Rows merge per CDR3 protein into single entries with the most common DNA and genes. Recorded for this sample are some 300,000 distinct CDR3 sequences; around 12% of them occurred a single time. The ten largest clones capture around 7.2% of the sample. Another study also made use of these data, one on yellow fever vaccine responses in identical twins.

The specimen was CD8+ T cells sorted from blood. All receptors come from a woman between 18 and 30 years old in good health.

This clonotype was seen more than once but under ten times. The CDR3: CASSPRDRYSYEQYV. The CDR3 nucleotides read TGTGCCAGCAGCCCCCGGGACAGATACTCCTACGAGCAGTACGTC. The J gene is TRBJ2-7, the V gene TRBV28; the match to TRBD1 covers 7 bases. Trimming removed 6 bases from V and 0 bases from J; junction bases left unmatched: 8. The CDR3 is 15 amino acids. Looked up from germline, CDR1 is MDHEN and CDR2 is SYDVKM.

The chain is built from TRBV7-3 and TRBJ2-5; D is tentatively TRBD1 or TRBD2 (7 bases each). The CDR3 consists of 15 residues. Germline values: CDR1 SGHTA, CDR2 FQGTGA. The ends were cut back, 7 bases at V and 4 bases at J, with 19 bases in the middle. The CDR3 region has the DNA TGTGCCAGCACCTCTTCAGGGGGGGCAGGAGAGACCCAGTACTTC. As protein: CASTSSGGAGETQYF.

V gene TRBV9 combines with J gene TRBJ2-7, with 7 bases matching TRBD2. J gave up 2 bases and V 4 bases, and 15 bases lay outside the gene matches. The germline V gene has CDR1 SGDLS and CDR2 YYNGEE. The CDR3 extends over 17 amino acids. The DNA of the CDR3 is TGTGCCAGCAGCCCCCGGGGCGGGACTACAGACCCCTACGAGCAGTACTTC. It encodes CASSPRGGTTDPYEQYF.

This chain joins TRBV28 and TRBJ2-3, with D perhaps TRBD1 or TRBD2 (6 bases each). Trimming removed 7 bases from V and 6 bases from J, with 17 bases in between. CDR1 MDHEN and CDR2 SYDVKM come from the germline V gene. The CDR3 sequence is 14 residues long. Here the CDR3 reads CASNFMGGQDTQYF. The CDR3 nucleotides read TGTGCCAGCAACTTTATGGGGGGCCAGGATACGCAGTATTTT.

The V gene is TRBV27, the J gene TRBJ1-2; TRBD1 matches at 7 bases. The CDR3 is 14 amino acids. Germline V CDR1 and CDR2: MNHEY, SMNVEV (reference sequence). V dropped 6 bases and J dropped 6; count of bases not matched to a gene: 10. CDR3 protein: CASSLTPDRDGYTF. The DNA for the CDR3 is TGTGCCAGCAGCCTAACACCCGACAGGGATGGCTACACCTTC.

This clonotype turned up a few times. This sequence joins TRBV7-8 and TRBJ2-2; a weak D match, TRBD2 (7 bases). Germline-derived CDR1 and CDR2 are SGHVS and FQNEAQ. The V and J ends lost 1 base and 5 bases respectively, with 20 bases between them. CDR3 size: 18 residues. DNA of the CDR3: TGTGCCAGCAGCTTAGGGGGGGGGCGCGGAGAAGGGACCGGGGAGCTGTTTTTT. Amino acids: CASSLGGGRGEGTGELFF.

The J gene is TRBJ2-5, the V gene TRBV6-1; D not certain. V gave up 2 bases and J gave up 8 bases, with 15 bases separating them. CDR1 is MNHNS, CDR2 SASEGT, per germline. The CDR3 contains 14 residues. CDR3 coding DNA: TGTGCCAGCAGTGAAATAAATAGCCGAGAAACCCAGTACTTC. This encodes CASSEINSRETQYF.

DNA of the CDR3: TGTGCCAGCACCTACCTGAAGGGAGGGGGCAACACTGAAGCTTTCTTT. This encodes CASTYLKGGGNTEAFF. The chain couples TRBV28 to TRBJ1-1; TRBD1 matches at 7 bases. Germline-derived CDR1 and CDR2 are MDHEN and SYDVKM. The CDR3 has 16 amino acids. V gave up 7 bases and J gave up 2 bases; unmatched junction bases: 13.

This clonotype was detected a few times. The CDR3 loop reads CASSLEAADTQYF. In DNA, the CDR3 is TGTGCCAGCAGCTTAGAAGCCGCGGATACGCAGTATTTT. This rearrangement joins TRBV11-3 to TRBJ2-3; D call uncertain. The CDR3 is 13 residues long. V was cut by 0 bases and J by 6 bases, with 7 bases left in between. Germline CDR1 SGHNT, CDR2 YENEEA.

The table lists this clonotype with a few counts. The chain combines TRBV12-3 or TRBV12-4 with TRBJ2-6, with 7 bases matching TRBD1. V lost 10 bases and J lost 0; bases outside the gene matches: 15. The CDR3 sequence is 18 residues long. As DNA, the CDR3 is TGTGCCATCAACTTCGGGACAGCCGCAAACTCTGGGGCCAACGTCCTGACTTTC. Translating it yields CAINFGTAANSGANVLTF.

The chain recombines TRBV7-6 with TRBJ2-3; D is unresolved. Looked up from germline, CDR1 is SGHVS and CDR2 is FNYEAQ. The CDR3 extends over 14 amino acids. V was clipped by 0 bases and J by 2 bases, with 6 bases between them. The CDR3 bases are TGTGCCAGCAGCTTAGCGCCACCCACAGATACGCAGTATTTT. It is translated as CASSLAPPTDTQYF. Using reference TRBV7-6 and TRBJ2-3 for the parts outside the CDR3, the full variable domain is GAGVSQSPRYKVTKRGQDVALRCDPISGHVSLYWYRQALGQGPEFLTYFNYEAQQDKSGLPNDRFSAERPEGSISTLTIQRTEQRDSAMYRCASSLAPPTDTQYFGPGTRLTVL.

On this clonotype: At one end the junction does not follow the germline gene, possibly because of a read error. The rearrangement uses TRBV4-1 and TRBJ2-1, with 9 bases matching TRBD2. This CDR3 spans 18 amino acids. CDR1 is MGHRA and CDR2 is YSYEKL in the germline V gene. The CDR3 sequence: CASSEEELAGASYNEQFF. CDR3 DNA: TGCGCCAGCAGCGAAGAGGAATTAGCGGGAGCCTCCTACAATGAGCAGTTCTTC.

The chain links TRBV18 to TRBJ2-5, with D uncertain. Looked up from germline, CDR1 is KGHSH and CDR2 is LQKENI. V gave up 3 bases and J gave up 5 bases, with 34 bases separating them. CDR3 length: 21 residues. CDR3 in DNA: TGTGCCAGCTCACCGCCGAGAGCTGAGCTCGCCCTATTAAAGAAGTGGGAGACCCAGTACTTC. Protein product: CASSPPRAELALLKKWETQYF.

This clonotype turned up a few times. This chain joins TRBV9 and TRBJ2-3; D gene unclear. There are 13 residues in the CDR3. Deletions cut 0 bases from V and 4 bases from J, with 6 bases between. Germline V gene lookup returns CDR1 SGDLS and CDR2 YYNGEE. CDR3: CASSVDLADTQYF. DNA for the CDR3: TGTGCCAGCAGCGTAGATCTAGCAGATACGCAGTATTTT.

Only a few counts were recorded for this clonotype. Written as DNA, the CDR3 is TGTGCCAGCCACGTGAGGGTTTCGGCAGATACGCAGTATTTT. Residues: CASHVRVSADTQYF. V usage is TRBV2 and J usage is TRBJ2-3; a possible D gene is TRBD2 (5 bases). This CDR3 comprises 14 residues. Trimming removed 8 bases from V and 4 bases from J, with 16 bases in between. Germline V gene lookup returns CDR1 SNHLY and CDR2 FYNNEI. Full variable domain (rest looked up from reference TRBV2 and TRBJ2-3): EPEVTQTPSHQVTQMGQEVILRCVPISNHLYFYWYRQILGQKVEFLVSFYNNEISEKSEIFDDQFSVERPDGSNFTLKIRSTKLEDSAMYFCASHVRVSADTQYFGPGTRLTVL.

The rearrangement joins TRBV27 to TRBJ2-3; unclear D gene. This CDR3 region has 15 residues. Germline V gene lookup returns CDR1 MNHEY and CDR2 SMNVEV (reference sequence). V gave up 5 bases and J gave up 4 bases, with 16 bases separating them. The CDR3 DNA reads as TGTGCCAGCAGTCCCGCCCCCTTCGGCGCAGATACGCAGTATTTT. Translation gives CASSPAPFGADTQYF.

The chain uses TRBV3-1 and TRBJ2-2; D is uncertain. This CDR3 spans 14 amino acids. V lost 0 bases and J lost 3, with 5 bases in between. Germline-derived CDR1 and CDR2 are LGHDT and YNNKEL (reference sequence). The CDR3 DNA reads TGTGCCAGCAGCCAAGAGTGGGACACCGGGGAGCTGTTTTTT. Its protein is CASSQEWDTGELFF.

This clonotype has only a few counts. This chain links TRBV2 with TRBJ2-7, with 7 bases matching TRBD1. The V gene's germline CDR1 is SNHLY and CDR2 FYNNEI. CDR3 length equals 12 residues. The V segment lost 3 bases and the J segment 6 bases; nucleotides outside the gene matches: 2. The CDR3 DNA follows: TGTGCCAGCAGTGAGTACAGGGGCGAGCAGTACGTC. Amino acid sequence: CASSEYRGEQYV.

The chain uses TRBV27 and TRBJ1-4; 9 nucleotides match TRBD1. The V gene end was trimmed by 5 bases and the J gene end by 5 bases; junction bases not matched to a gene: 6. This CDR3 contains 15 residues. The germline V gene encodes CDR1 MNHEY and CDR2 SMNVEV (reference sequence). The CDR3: CASSNRDRVNEKLFF. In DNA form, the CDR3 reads TGTGCCAGCAGTAACCGGGACAGGGTGAATGAAAAACTGTTTTTT.